This is a list of T cell receptor beta chains from one sample in a study of T cells after yellow fever vaccination. One entry per CDR3 protein results from TCRdb running MiXCR on the 5' RACE reads. Found here are about 130,000 distinct CDR3 sequences, 8% to 10% of them singletons; the top ten hold almost 40%. The material was CD8+ T cells sorted from PBMCs, obtained on the day of the yellow fever booster vaccination. Receptors were obtained from a man between 18 and 35 years old who received the YFV17D yellow fever vaccine. The CDR3 runs from the conserved cysteine through the conserved F or W. Fields, in order: J gene, clone size, V gene, D gene, CDR3 protein, CDR3 DNA. A D gene is named only where the DNA matches it firmly. Size tells how often a clone was seen (once, few, many) or the class of an expanded clone, and some rows leave it out.

J gene: TRBJ1-6; clone size: few; V gene: TRBV21-1; D gene: .; CDR3 protein: CATNRNSPLHF; CDR3 DNA: TGTGCCACCAACAGGAATTCACCCCTCCACTTT
J gene: TRBJ2-7; clone size: few; V gene: TRBV29-1; D gene: .; CDR3 protein: CSVKTAPSSYEQYF; CDR3 DNA: TGCAGCGTTAAGACGGCCCCGAGCTCCTACGAGCAGTACTTC
J gene: TRBJ2-5; clone size: .; V gene: TRBV10-3; D gene: .; CDR3 protein: CAISESGGNDRTQYF; CDR3 DNA: TGTGCCATCAGTGAGTCTGGGGGGAATGATAGGACCCAGTACTTC
J gene: TRBJ1-2; clone size: .; V gene: TRBV20-1; D gene: .; CDR3 protein: CSARNREKAYGYTF; CDR3 DNA: TGCAGTGCTAGGAACAGGGAGAAGGCCTATGGCTACACCTTC
J gene: TRBJ2-1; clone size: many; V gene: TRBV12-3/TRBV12-4; D gene: .; CDR3 protein: CASSSRSNEQFF; CDR3 DNA: TGTGCCAGCAGTTCCAGGTCTAATGAGCAGTTCTTC
J gene: TRBJ2-7; clone size: .; V gene: TRBV6-6; D gene: .; CDR3 protein: CASSQDYQQYF; CDR3 DNA: TGTGCCAGCAGTCAGGACTATCAGCAGTACTTC
J gene: TRBJ2-2; clone size: few; V gene: TRBV7-2; D gene: .; CDR3 protein: CASSPFGSTGELFF; CDR3 DNA: TGTGCCAGCAGCCCATTTGGGAGTACCGGGGAGCTGTTTTTT
J gene: TRBJ1-5; clone size: .; V gene: TRBV27; D gene: .; CDR3 protein: CASSLLGGSNQPQHF; CDR3 DNA: TGTGCCAGCAGTTTATTGGGGGGAAGCAATCAGCCCCAGCATTTT
J gene: TRBJ2-2; clone size: .; V gene: TRBV9; D gene: .; CDR3 protein: CASSVVERPPNTGELFF; CDR3 DNA: TGTGCCAGCAGCGTAGTAGAGCGGCCGCCGAACACCGGGGAGCTGTTTTTT
J gene: TRBJ1-5; clone size: few; V gene: TRBV7-6; D gene: .; CDR3 protein: CASSDKPGGNQPQHF; CDR3 DNA: TGTGCCAGCAGTGATAAACCGGGGGGGAATCAGCCCCAGCATTTT
J gene: TRBJ2-2; clone size: .; V gene: TRBV28; D gene: .; CDR3 protein: CASSLLVGRGRRNTGELFF; CDR3 DNA: TGTGCCAGCAGTTTATTGGTCGGTCGGGGGAGAAGAAACACCGGGGAGCTGTTTTTT
J gene: TRBJ2-5; clone size: few; V gene: TRBV4-1; D gene: .; CDR3 protein: CASSQALDGRHAYF; CDR3 DNA: TGCGCCAGCAGCCAGGCCCTGGATGGCAGACACGCGTACTTC
J gene: TRBJ2-3; clone size: few; V gene: TRBV11-3; D gene: TRBD2; CDR3 protein: CASSSLAGEADTQYF; CDR3 DNA: TGTGCCAGCAGCTCCTTAGCGGGGGAGGCAGATACGCAGTATTTT
J gene: TRBJ2-1; clone size: few; V gene: TRBV5-6; D gene: .; CDR3 protein: CASSFGTTSLNEQFF; CDR3 DNA: TGTGCCAGCAGCTTTGGGACAACGAGCCTCAATGAGCAGTTCTTC
J gene: TRBJ2-2; clone size: .; V gene: TRBV11-2; D gene: .; CDR3 protein: CASSPWTGELFF; CDR3 DNA: TGTGCCAGCAGCCCATGGACCGGGGAGCTGTTTTTT
J gene: TRBJ2-3; clone size: .; V gene: TRBV9; D gene: .; CDR3 protein: CASRWREDPTDTQYF; CDR3 DNA: TGTGCCAGTCGCTGGCGGGAAGACCCCACAGATACGCAGTATTTT
J gene: TRBJ1-2; clone size: many; V gene: TRBV5-1; D gene: .; CDR3 protein: CASSFPGSNYGYTF; CDR3 DNA: TGCGCCAGCAGCTTCCCGGGATCCAACTATGGCTACACCTTC
J gene: TRBJ2-1; clone size: .; V gene: TRBV20-1; D gene: TRBD2; CDR3 protein: CSATLAGGSYNEQFF; CDR3 DNA: TGCAGTGCCACTCTAGCGGGGGGGTCCTACAATGAGCAGTTCTTC
J gene: TRBJ2-1; clone size: many; V gene: TRBV5-5; D gene: .; CDR3 protein: CASSVDSSSYNEQFF; CDR3 DNA: TGTGCCAGCAGCGTCGACAGTAGCTCCTACAATGAGCAGTTCTTC
J gene: TRBJ2-3; clone size: few; V gene: TRBV4-1; D gene: TRBD2; CDR3 protein: CASSPGTTYTDTQYF; CDR3 DNA: TGCGCCAGCAGCCCAGGGACTACATACACAGATACGCAGTATTTT
J gene: TRBJ1-4; clone size: many; V gene: TRBV6-2/TRBV6-3; D gene: TRBD1; CDR3 protein: CASSWTFQGGLFF; CDR3 DNA: TGTGCCAGCAGCTGGACCTTTCAGGGGGGTCTGTTTTTT
J gene: TRBJ1-2; clone size: .; V gene: TRBV6-6; D gene: .; CDR3 protein: CASSPQSAWGYTF; CDR3 DNA: TGTGCCAGCAGTCCCCAGAGCGCGTGGGGCTACACCTTC
J gene: TRBJ1-2; clone size: few; V gene: TRBV5-4; D gene: .; CDR3 protein: CASSFGGSGYTF; CDR3 DNA: TGTGCCAGCAGCTTTGGAGGGAGCGGCTACACCTTC
J gene: TRBJ1-2; clone size: many; V gene: TRBV29-1; D gene: .; CDR3 protein: CSVEDNPHYGYTF; CDR3 DNA: TGCAGCGTTGAAGATAATCCCCATTATGGCTACACCTTC
J gene: TRBJ1-5; clone size: few; V gene: TRBV12-3/TRBV12-4; D gene: .; CDR3 protein: CASSPRATEYSNQPQHF; CDR3 DNA: TGTGCCAGCAGTCCTAGGGCGACAGAGTATAGCAATCAGCCCCAGCATTTT
J gene: TRBJ2-3; clone size: .; V gene: TRBV4-3; D gene: .; CDR3 protein: CASSQWAPSGADTQYF; CDR3 DNA: TGCGCCAGCAGCCAATGGGCCCCATCTGGGGCAGATACGCAGTATTTT
J gene: TRBJ1-6; clone size: many; V gene: TRBV4-1; D gene: .; CDR3 protein: CASSQAGIDSPLHF; CDR3 DNA: TGCGCCAGCAGCCAAGCGGGAATCGATTCACCCCTCCACTTT
J gene: TRBJ2-7; clone size: few; V gene: TRBV6-6; D gene: .; CDR3 protein: CASSSGTEYPEYEQYF; CDR3 DNA: TGTGCCAGCAGCTCCGGGACGGAATACCCAGAGTACGAGCAGTACTTC
J gene: TRBJ2-3; clone size: few; V gene: TRBV10-3; D gene: TRBD2; CDR3 protein: CAIQAGGSTDTQYF; CDR3 DNA: TGTGCCATCCAAGCGGGGGGTAGCACAGATACGCAGTATTTT
J gene: TRBJ1-2; clone size: many; V gene: TRBV6-5; D gene: .; CDR3 protein: CASSYGVSGGYTF; CDR3 DNA: TGTGCCAGCAGTTACGGGGTTTCAGGTGGCTACACCTTC
J gene: TRBJ1-2; clone size: few; V gene: TRBV29-1; D gene: TRBD1; CDR3 protein: CSVGQGHGYTF; CDR3 DNA: TGCAGCGTTGGACAGGGACATGGCTACACCTTC
J gene: TRBJ2-3; clone size: .; V gene: TRBV6-5; D gene: TRBD2; CDR3 protein: CASSYSSGGNTDTQYF; CDR3 DNA: TGTGCCAGCAGTTACTCAAGCGGGGGGAACACAGATACGCAGTATTTT
J gene: TRBJ1-1; clone size: .; V gene: TRBV7-9; D gene: .; CDR3 protein: CASSPGLRNTDAFF; CDR3 DNA: TGTGCCAGCAGCCCGGGACTCCGGAACACTGATGCTTTCTTT
J gene: TRBJ2-2; clone size: few; V gene: TRBV9; D gene: .; CDR3 protein: CASSGRGSRDRGELFF; CDR3 DNA: TGTGCCAGCAGCGGACGAGGTTCGAGGGACCGCGGGGAGCTGTTTTTT
J gene: TRBJ2-5; clone size: .; V gene: TRBV4-3; D gene: TRBD2; CDR3 protein: CASSQEYLPELAVRQYF; CDR3 DNA: TGCGCCAGCAGCCAGGAGTACCTCCCCGAGCTAGCGGTTAGACAGTACTTC
J gene: TRBJ2-3; clone size: .; V gene: TRBV7-9; D gene: TRBD2; CDR3 protein: CASSAGVRTDTQYF; CDR3 DNA: TGTGCCAGCAGCGCGGGGGTCCGCACAGATACGCAGTATTTT
J gene: TRBJ1-1; clone size: .; V gene: TRBV7-9; D gene: .; CDR3 protein: CASSLTRAGSSNTEAFF; CDR3 DNA: TGTGCCAGCAGCTTAACTCGTGCCGGGAGTTCAAACACTGAAGCTTTCTTT
J gene: TRBJ2-1; clone size: few; V gene: TRBV4-3; D gene: .; CDR3 protein: CASSQDRVGGSYNEQFF; CDR3 DNA: TGCGCCAGCAGCCAAGATAGGGTGGGGGGCTCCTACAATGAGCAGTTCTTC
J gene: TRBJ1-4; clone size: .; V gene: TRBV4-3; D gene: .; CDR3 protein: CASSQVWSGLIATNEKLFF; CDR3 DNA: TGCGCCAGCAGCCAAGTTTGGTCGGGGTTAATTGCAACTAATGAAAAACTGTTTTTT
J gene: TRBJ1-2; clone size: few; V gene: TRBV9; D gene: TRBD1; CDR3 protein: CASSHAGGAEGYTF; CDR3 DNA: TGTGCCAGCAGCCACGCAGGGGGCGCCGAGGGCTACACCTTC
J gene: TRBJ2-1; clone size: few; V gene: TRBV19; D gene: TRBD2; CDR3 protein: CASSSAGVVEQFF; CDR3 DNA: TGTGCCAGTAGTAGCGCGGGGGTTGTTGAGCAGTTCTTC
J gene: TRBJ2-5; clone size: few; V gene: TRBV14; D gene: .; CDR3 protein: CASSQDLTGQETQYF; CDR3 DNA: TGTGCCAGCAGCCAAGATCTGACGGGCCAAGAGACCCAGTACTTC
J gene: TRBJ2-3; clone size: .; V gene: TRBV29-1; D gene: .; CDR3 protein: CSVPPTGGADTQYF; CDR3 DNA: TGCAGCGTTCCGCCTACAGGGGGGGCAGATACGCAGTATTTT
J gene: TRBJ1-5; clone size: .; V gene: TRBV6-2/TRBV6-3; D gene: .; CDR3 protein: CASSLPGYNQPQHF; CDR3 DNA: TGTGCCAGCAGCCTACCGGGGTACAATCAGCCCCAGCATTTT
J gene: TRBJ1-5; clone size: .; V gene: TRBV4-1; D gene: .; CDR3 protein: CASSQEDSGAPPQHF; CDR3 DNA: TGCGCCAGCAGCCAAGAGGACAGCGGGGCTCCGCCCCAGCATTTT
J gene: TRBJ1-2; clone size: few; V gene: TRBV19; D gene: .; CDR3 protein: CASSIRYSLLSHGYTF; CDR3 DNA: TGTGCCAGTAGTATACGGTACTCTCTACTATCCCATGGCTACACCTTC
J gene: TRBJ1-2; clone size: many; V gene: TRBV7-3; D gene: .; CDR3 protein: CASSLDRKDGYTF; CDR3 DNA: TGTGCCAGCAGCTTAGATAGAAAGGACGGCTACACCTTC
J gene: TRBJ1-5; clone size: few; V gene: TRBV6-6; D gene: .; CDR3 protein: CASSYWGDNQPQHF; CDR3 DNA: TGTGCCAGCAGTTATTGGGGTGACAATCAGCCCCAGCATTTT
J gene: TRBJ2-1; clone size: .; V gene: TRBV11-1; D gene: .; CDR3 protein: CASSLGPSGTDLNEQFF; CDR3 DNA: TGTGCCAGCAGCCTTGGACCCTCCGGGACGGACCTCAATGAGCAGTTCTTC
J gene: TRBJ2-3; clone size: many; V gene: TRBV25-1; D gene: TRBD2; CDR3 protein: CASSELGSAGGFDTQYF; CDR3 DNA: TGTGCCAGCAGTGAATTAGGCTCAGCGGGGGGCTTCGATACGCAGTATTTT
J gene: TRBJ2-5; clone size: .; V gene: TRBV6-2/TRBV6-3; D gene: .; CDR3 protein: CASSYSPMAAETQYF; CDR3 DNA: TGTGCCAGCAGTTACTCACCTATGGCAGCAGAGACCCAGTACTTC
J gene: TRBJ2-2; clone size: .; V gene: TRBV7-6; D gene: .; CDR3 protein: CASSLDRGLMDTGELFF; CDR3 DNA: TGTGCCAGCAGCTTAGATCGGGGTTTGATGGACACCGGGGAGCTGTTTTTT
J gene: TRBJ2-1; clone size: .; V gene: TRBV4-2; D gene: TRBD2; CDR3 protein: CASSQDPQRGLYNEQFF; CDR3 DNA: TGTGCCAGCAGCCAAGACCCCCAGCGGGGCCTTTACAATGAGCAGTTCTTC
J gene: TRBJ2-4; clone size: .; V gene: TRBV2; D gene: .; CDR3 protein: CASSEGAGKNIQYF; CDR3 DNA: TGTGCCAGCTCGGAGGGCGCCGGCAAAAACATTCAGTACTTC
J gene: TRBJ2-4; clone size: .; V gene: TRBV27; D gene: TRBD1; CDR3 protein: CASSKGQSLAKNIQYF; CDR3 DNA: TGTGCCAGCTCAAAGGGACAGTCACTAGCCAAAAACATTCAGTACTTC
J gene: TRBJ1-1; clone size: .; V gene: TRBV4-3; D gene: .; CDR3 protein: CASSQDSDANTEAFF; CDR3 DNA: TGCGCCAGCAGCCAAGACTCGGACGCAAACACTGAAGCTTTCTTT
J gene: TRBJ2-7; clone size: many; V gene: TRBV7-2; D gene: .; CDR3 protein: CASSLVGRDSYEQYF; CDR3 DNA: TGTGCCAGCAGCTTAGTCGGCAGGGATTCCTACGAGCAGTACTTC